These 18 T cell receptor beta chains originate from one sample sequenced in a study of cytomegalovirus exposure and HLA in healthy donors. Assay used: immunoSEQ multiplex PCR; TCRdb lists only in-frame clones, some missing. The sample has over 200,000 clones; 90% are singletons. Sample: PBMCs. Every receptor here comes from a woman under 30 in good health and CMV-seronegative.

DNA for the CDR3: TGCGCCGTAAGCCAGGGGGGCTCCTACAATGAGCAGTTCTTC. This translates into CAVSQGGSYNEQFF. The chain has TRBV10-2 and TRBJ2-1; D perhaps matches TRBD1 (7 bases). Trimming took off 11 bases at V and 0 bases at J, with 14 bases between the two ends. The CDR3 consists of 14 residues. Germline CDR1 reads WSHSY; CDR2 reads SAAADI.

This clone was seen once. The DNA for the CDR3 is TGTGCCAGCAGCCAAGAGTTAGTTAGCAATCAGCCCCAGCATTTT. Translated: CASSQELVSNQPQHF. The chain recombines TRBV4-2 with TRBJ1-5; D is unresolved. Trimming cost V 0 bases and J 0 bases, with 6 bases left between them. Germline values: CDR1 LGHNA, CDR2 YNFKEQ. This CDR3 spans 15 amino acids.

The CDR3 bases are TGTGCCTGGAGTGTCGTTACAGGGAGGGTCGGGACCCAGTACTTC. Its translation is CAWSVVTGRVGTQYF. The J gene is TRBJ2-5, the V gene TRBV30; a possible D gene is TRBD2 (7 bases). V lost 0 bases to trimming and J lost 7 bases, with 18 bases between them. The CDR3 consists of 15 residues. In germline, CDR1 is GTSNPN, CDR2 SVGIG (reference sequence).

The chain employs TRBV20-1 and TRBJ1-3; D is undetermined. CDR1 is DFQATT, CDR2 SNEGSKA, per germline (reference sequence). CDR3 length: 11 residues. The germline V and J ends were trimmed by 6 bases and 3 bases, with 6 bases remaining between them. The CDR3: CSARLGNTIYF. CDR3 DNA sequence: TGCAGTGCGCGCCTTGGAAACACCATATATTTT.

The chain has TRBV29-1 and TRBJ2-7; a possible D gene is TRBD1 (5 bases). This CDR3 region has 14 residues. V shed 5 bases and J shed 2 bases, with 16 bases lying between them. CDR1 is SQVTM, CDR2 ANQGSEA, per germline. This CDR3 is CSVLSETDTYEQYF. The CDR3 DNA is TGCAGCGTTCTCTCGGAGACAGATACCTACGAGCAGTACTTC.

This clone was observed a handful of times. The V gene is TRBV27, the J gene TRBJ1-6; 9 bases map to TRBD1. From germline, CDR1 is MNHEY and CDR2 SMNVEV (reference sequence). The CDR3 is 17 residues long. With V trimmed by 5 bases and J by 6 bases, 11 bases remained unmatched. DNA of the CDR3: TGTGCCAGCAGTACGATACAGGGGGCGTTTGGTAATTCACCCCTCCACTTT. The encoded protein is CASSTIQGAFGNSPLHF.

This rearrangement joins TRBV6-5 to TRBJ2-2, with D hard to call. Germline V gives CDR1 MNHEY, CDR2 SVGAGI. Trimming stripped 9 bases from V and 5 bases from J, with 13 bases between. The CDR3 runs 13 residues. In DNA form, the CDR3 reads TGTGCCAGTCGCCCCTCCGGGACCGGGGAGCTGTTTTTT. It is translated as CASRPSGTGELFF.

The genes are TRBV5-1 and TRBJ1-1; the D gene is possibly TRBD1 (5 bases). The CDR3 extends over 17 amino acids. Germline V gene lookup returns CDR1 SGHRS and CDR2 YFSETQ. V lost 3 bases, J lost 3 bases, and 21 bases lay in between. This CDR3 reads CASSSRRGSIVDTEAFF. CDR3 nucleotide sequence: TGCGCCAGCAGCTCGAGAAGGGGAAGTATCGTGGACACTGAAGCTTTCTTT.

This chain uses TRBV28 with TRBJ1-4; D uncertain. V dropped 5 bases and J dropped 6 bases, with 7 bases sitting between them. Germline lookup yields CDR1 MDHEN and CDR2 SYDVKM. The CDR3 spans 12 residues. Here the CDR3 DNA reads TGTGCCAGCAGTCTGGCCTATGAAAAACTGTTTTTT. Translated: CASSLAYEKLFF.

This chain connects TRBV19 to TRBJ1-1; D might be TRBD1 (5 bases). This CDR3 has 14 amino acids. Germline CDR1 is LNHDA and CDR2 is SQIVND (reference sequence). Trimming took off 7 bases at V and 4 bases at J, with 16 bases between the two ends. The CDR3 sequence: CASTRQTGGTEAFF. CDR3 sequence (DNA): TGTGCCAGTACCCGACAGACGGGAGGCACTGAAGCTTTCTTT.

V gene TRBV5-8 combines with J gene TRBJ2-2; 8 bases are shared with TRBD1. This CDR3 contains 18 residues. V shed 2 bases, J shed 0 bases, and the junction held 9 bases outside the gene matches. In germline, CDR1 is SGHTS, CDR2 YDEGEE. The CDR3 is CASSFRRSGGPNTGELFF. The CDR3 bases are TGTGCCAGCAGCTTCCGCCGTTCAGGGGGCCCGAACACCGGGGAGCTGTTTTTT. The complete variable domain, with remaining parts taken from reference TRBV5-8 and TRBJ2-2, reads EAGVTQSPTHLIKTRGQQATLRCSPISGHTSVYWYQQALGLGLQFLLWYDEGEERNRGNFPPRFSGRQFPNYSSELNVNALELEDSALYLCASSFRRSGGPNTGELFFGEGSRLTVL.

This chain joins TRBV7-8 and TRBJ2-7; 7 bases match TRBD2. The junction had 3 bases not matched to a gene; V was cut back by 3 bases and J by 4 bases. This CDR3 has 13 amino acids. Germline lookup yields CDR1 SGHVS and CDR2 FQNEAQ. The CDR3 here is CASSFAGEYEQYF. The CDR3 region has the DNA TGTGCCAGCAGCTTCGCGGGGGAGTACGAGCAGTACTTC.

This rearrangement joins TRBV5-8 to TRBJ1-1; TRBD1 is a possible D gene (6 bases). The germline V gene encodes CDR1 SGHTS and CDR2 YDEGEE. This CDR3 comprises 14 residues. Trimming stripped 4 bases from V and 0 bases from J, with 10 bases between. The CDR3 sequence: CASSRTEMNTEAFF. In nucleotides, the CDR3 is TGTGCCAGCAGCCGGACAGAAATGAACACTGAAGCTTTCTTT.

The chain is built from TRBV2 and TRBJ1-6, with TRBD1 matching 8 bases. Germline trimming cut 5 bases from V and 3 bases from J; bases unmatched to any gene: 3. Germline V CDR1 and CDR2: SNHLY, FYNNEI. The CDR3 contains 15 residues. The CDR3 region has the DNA TGTGCCAGCAGTCCGGACAGGGTCTATAATTCACCCCTCCACTTT. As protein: CASSPDRVYNSPLHF. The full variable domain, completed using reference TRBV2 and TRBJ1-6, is EPEVTQTPSHQVTQMGQEVILRCVPISNHLYFYWYRQILGQKVEFLVSFYNNEISEKSEIFDDQFSVERPDGSNFTLKIRSTKLEDSAMYFCASSPDRVYNSPLHFGNGTRLTVT.

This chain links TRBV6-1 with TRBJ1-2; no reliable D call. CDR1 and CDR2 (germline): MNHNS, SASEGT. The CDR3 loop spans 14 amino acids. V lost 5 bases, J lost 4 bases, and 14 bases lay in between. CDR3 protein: CASSPEVGPYGYTF. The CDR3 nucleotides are TGTGCCAGCAGTCCGGAGGTAGGGCCCTATGGCTACACCTTC.

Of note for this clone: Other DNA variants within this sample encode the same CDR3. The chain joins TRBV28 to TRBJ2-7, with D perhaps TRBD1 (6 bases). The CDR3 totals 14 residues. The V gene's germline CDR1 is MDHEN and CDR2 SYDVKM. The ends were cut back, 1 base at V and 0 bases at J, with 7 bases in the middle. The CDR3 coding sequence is TGTGCCAGCAGTTTATTGGGGGCCTCCTACGAGCAGTACTTC. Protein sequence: CASSLLGASYEQYF.

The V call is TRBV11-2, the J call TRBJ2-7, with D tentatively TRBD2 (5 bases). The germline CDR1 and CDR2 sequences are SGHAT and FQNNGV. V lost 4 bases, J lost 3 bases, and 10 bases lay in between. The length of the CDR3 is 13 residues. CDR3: CASSYGIRYEQYF. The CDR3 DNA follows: TGTGCCAGCAGCTACGGGATACGCTACGAGCAGTACTTC.

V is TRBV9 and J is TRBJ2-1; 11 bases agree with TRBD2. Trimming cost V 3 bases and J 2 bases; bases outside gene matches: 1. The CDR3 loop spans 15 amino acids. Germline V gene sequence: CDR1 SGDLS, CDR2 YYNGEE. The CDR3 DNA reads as TGTGCCAGCAGCGCTAGCGGGGGGCCCTACAATGAGCAGTTCTTC. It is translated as CASSASGGPYNEQFF.